Listed below are T cell receptor beta chains from one sample, sequenced in a study of radiotherapy plus CTLA-4 blockade in lung cancer. Sequencing used immunoSEQ multiplex PCR; TCRdb keeps in-frame clones, though not all of them. The sample gives 25,000 to 40,000 clones, roughly three quarters of which show up once; 4% is in the top ten. The input for sequencing was peripheral blood, taken from a patient treated with radiotherapy plus ipilimumab. These receptors came from a human donor with non-small cell lung cancer who had stable disease on radiotherapy plus ipilimumab. Each CDR3 is given with its conserved first and last residue. Fields, in order: V gene, clone size, J gene, D gene, CDR3 protein, CDR3 DNA. D genes are given only for firm matches. Clone size is shown for a subset of rows, as once, few, many or a class of expanded clone.

TRBV7-3	once	TRBJ2-1	NA	CASSLGVSTGQFF	TGTGCCAGCAGCTTAGGGGTTTCTACGGGGCAGTTCTTC
TRBV10-1	few	TRBJ2-2	NA	CASLGNTGELFF	TGCGCCAGCTTGGGAAACACCGGGGAGCTGTTTTTT
TRBV28	NA	TRBJ1-2	NA	CASCIKLGNYGYTF	TGTGCCAGTTGCATAAAACTGGGGAACTATGGCTACACCTTC
TRBV28	NA	TRBJ2-1	NA	CASSFGASIYDEQFF	TGTGCCAGCAGTTTCGGGGCTAGCATCTATGATGAGCAGTTCTTC
TRBV9	NA	TRBJ2-1	NA	CASSPSRSSYNEQFF	TGTGCCAGCAGCCCCAGTCGGAGCTCCTACAATGAGCAGTTCTTC
TRBV6-5	NA	TRBJ1-1	NA	CASSYSIRGETEAFF	TGTGCCAGCAGTTACTCGATCAGGGGTGAGACTGAAGCTTTCTTT
TRBV18	NA	TRBJ2-7	NA	CASSPKGNTYEQYF	TGTGCCAGCTCGCCCAAGGGGAACACCTACGAGCAGTACTTC
TRBV28	NA	TRBJ1-2	NA	CASTQRVPYGYTF	TGTGCCAGCACACAGAGAGTACCCTATGGCTACACCTTC
TRBV9	NA	TRBJ2-1	TRBD2	CASSTYGTSSRNEQFF	TGTGCCAGCAGCACCTACGGGACTAGCTCCCGCAATGAGCAGTTCTTC
TRBV23-1	NA	TRBJ1-2	NA	CASSQEGSRGYTF	TGCGCCAGCAGTCAAGAAGGGTCGAGGGGCTACACCTTC